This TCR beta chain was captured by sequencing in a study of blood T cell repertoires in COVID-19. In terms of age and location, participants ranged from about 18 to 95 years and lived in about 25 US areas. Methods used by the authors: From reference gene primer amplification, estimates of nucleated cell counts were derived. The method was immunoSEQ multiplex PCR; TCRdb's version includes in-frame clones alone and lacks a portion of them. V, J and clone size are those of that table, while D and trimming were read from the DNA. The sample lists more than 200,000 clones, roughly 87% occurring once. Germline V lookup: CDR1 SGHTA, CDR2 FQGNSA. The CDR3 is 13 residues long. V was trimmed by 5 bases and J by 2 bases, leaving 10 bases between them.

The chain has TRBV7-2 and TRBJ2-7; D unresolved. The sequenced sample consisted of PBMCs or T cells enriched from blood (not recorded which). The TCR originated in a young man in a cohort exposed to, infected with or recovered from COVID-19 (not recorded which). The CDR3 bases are TGTGCCAGCAGCCCGTTACACACCTACGAGCAGTACTTC. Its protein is CASSPLHTYEQYF. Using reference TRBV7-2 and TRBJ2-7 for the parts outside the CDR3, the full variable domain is GAGVSQSPSNKVTEKGKDVELRCDPISGHTALYWYRQSLGQGLEFLIYFQGNSAPDKSGLPSDRFSAERTGGSVSTLTIQRTQQEDSAVYLCASSPLHTYEQYFGPGTRLTVT.